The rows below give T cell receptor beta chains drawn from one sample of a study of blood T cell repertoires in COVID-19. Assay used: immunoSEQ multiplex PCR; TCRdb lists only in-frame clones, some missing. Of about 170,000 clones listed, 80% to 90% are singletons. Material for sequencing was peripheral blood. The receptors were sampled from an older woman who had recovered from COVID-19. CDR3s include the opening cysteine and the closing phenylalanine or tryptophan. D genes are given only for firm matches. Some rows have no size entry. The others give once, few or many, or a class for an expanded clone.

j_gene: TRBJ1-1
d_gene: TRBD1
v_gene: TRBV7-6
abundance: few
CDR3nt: TGTGCCAGCAGCCCAGCGGGGGACAGGGGGACTGAAGCTTTCTTT
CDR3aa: CASSPAGDRGTEAFF

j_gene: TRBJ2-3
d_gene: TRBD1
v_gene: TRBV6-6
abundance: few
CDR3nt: TGTGCCAGCAGACCGGGACAGGCCTTCGGGGGTACGCAGTATTTT
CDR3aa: CASRPGQAFGGTQYF

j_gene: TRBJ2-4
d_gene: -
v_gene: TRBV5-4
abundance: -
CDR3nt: TGTGCCAGCAGCGGGCTAGCCAAAAACATTCAGTACTTC
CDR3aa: CASSGLAKNIQYF

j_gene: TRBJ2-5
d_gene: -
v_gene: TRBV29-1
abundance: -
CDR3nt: TGCAGCGCCCAAGGCGGGTGGGTGGGGGAGACCCAGTACTTC
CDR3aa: CSAQGGWVGETQYF

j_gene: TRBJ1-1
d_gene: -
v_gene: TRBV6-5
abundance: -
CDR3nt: TGTGCCAGCAGCCCCCCCGGGTACACTGAAGCTTTCTTT
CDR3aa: CASSPPGYTEAFF

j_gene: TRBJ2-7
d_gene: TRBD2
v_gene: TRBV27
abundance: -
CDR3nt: TGTGCCAGCAGTCCGCGGGGAGGGGACCCCTACGAGCAGTACTTC
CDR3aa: CASSPRGGDPYEQYF

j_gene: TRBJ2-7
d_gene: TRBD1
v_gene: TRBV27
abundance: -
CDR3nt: TGTGCCAGCCAGTCCGGGACAGGGGGCGCCGAAGCCTACGAGCAGTACTTC
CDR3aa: CASQSGTGGAEAYEQYF

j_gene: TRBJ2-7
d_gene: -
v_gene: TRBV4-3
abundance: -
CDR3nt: TGCGCCAGCAGCCAAGATCGGCACAGCTCCTACGAGCAGTACTTC
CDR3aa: CASSQDRHSSYEQYF

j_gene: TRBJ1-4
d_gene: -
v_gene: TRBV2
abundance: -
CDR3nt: TGTGCCAGCAGTGTGGTGGCGGGAATTGAAAAACTGTTTTTT
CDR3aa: CASSVVAGIEKLFF

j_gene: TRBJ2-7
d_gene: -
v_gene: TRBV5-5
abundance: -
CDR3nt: TGTGCCAGCAGCCGTCTAGTCGCTGTCGACGAGCAGTACTTC
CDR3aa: CASSRLVAVDEQYF

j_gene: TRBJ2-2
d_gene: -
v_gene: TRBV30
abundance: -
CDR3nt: TGTGCCTGGAGTTCACAGGGCGGTGGCACCGGGGAGCTGTTTTTT
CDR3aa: CAWSSQGGGTGELFF

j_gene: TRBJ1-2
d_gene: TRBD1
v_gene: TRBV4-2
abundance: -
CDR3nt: TGTGCCAGCAGCCCGACAGGGACATATGGCTACACCTTC
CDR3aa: CASSPTGTYGYTF

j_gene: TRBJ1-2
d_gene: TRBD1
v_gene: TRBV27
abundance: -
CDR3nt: TGTGCCAGCAGTTTAGCTTGGGACAGGAGTAACTATGGCTACACCTTC
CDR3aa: CASSLAWDRSNYGYTF